This T cell receptor (beta chain) came from a study of T-cell reconstitution after alpha-beta-depleted transplantation in children. Unique molecular identifiers were incorporated during preparation of the TCRbeta library. A single record per CDR3 protein comes from TCRdb applying MiXCR to the PCR reads. Of roughly 300,000 distinct CDR3 sequences in the sample, 10% were seen once. This CDR3 is 14 amino acids long. Germline V gene sequence: CDR1 SGHTA, CDR2 FQGNSA. V lost 4 bases and J 1 base, leaving 8 bases between the germline ends. The sample here was PBMCs from the stem cell graft donor, taken from the stem cell graft. This clonotype originated in a human donor who donated a stem cell graft to a child with acute lymphoblastic leukemia. This chain joins TRBV7-2 and TRBJ1-5; the D is unclear. CDR3 sequence reads: CASSSVDSNQPQHF. The DNA of the CDR3 is TGTGCCAGCAGCTCCGTGGACAGCAATCAGCCCCAGCATTTT.